Below, 25 T cell receptor beta chains from the same sample are listed, as sequenced in a study of blood T cell repertoires in COVID-19. Libraries were prepared by immunoSEQ multiplex PCR; TCRdb keeps only in-frame clonotypes and omits some of them. The table records about 120,000 clones, around 76% of them present only once. Sequencing input: peripheral blood. These receptors were obtained from a man between 60 and 75 years old with acute or convalescent COVID-19.

The J gene is TRBJ1-1, the V gene TRBV14; tentatively, D is TRBD1 (5 bases). V dropped 0 bases and J dropped 5 bases, with 7 bases sitting between them. Germline values: CDR1 SGHDN, CDR2 FVKESK. The CDR3 has 13 amino acids. CDR3 nucleotide sequence: TGTGCCAGCAGCCAAGATCGGGGGACTGAAGCTTTCTTT. Amino acids: CASSQDRGTEAFF.

DNA for the CDR3: TGTGCCAGCAGACTTATCGGGACAGGGCTTGAAAAACTGTTTTTT. It translates to CASRLIGTGLEKLFF. This chain connects TRBV27 to TRBJ1-4; TRBD1 matches at 9 bases. The germline gives CDR1 MNHEY, CDR2 SMNVEV (reference sequence). V shed 6 bases, J shed 7 bases, and the junction held 9 bases outside the gene matches. CDR3 length: 15 amino acids.

The V call is TRBV2, the J call TRBJ1-5, with 8 nucleotides matching TRBD1. Germline V CDR1 and CDR2: SNHLY, FYNNEI. V trimming: 5 bases; J trimming: 1 base; junction bases outside the gene matches: 7. The CDR3 has 16 amino acids. Written as DNA, the CDR3 is TGTGCCAGCAGTAGGCAGGGGGCACGGAGCAATCAGCCCCAGCATTTT. Amino acids: CASSRQGARSNQPQHF. Looking up the rest from reference TRBV2 and TRBJ1-5 gives the full variable domain: EPEVTQTPSHQVTQMGQEVILRCVPISNHLYFYWYRQILGQKVEFLVSFYNNEISEKSEIFDDQFSVERPDGSNFTLKIRSTKLEDSAMYFCASSRQGARSNQPQHFGDGTRLSIL.

V and J are TRBV19 and TRBJ2-7; TRBD1 agrees at 7 bases. After removal of 5 bases from V and 0 bases from J, the junction contained 13 bases not matched to a gene. Germline V CDR1 and CDR2: LNHDA, SQIVND (reference sequence). The CDR3 length is 17 residues. CDR3 DNA: TGTGCCAGTAGTTCACAGGGGAGCGGCTTAAGCTCCTACGAGCAGTACTTC. Its protein is CASSSQGSGLSSYEQYF.

The rearrangement uses TRBV7-6 and TRBJ2-1; TRBD1 matches 9 bases. This CDR3 is 15 amino acids long. The ends lost 3 bases at V and 8 bases at J; junction bases unmatched: 8. The germline V gene has CDR1 SGHVS and CDR2 FNYEAQ. CDR3 bases: TGTGCCAGCAGCTTCCGACAGGGGGGTGACGATGAGCAGTTCTTC. Its protein is CASSFRQGGDDEQFF. The complete variable domain, with remaining parts taken from reference TRBV7-6 and TRBJ2-1, reads GAGVSQSPRYKVTKRGQDVALRCDPISGHVSLYWYRQALGQGPEFLTYFNYEAQQDKSGLPNDRFSAERPEGSISTLTIQRTEQRDSAMYRCASSFRQGGDDEQFFGPGTRLTVL.

The CDR3, as DNA: TGTGCCAGTAGTATCCAGGGTCCCCGCACTGAAGCTTTCTTT. Translating it yields CASSIQGPRTEAFF. V gene TRBV19 combines with J gene TRBJ1-1; possibly TRBD1 for D (5 bases). This CDR3 spans 14 amino acids. V was trimmed by 3 bases and J by 4 bases, leaving 12 bases between them. Germline V gene lookup returns CDR1 LNHDA and CDR2 SQIVND (reference sequence).

This clone occurred a few times. This chain joins TRBV6-5 and TRBJ2-7, with 7 bases aligning to TRBD1. CDR1 MNHEY and CDR2 SVGAGI come from the germline V gene. The CDR3 loop spans 11 amino acids. J gave up 10 bases and V 5 bases, and 5 bases lay outside the gene matches. The CDR3 spells CASSHDRVQYF. The CDR3 nucleotides read TGTGCCAGCAGTCATGACAGGGTTCAGTACTTC.

The V and J genes are TRBV5-1 and TRBJ2-1; no clear D. V lost 0 bases and J 4 bases, leaving 8 bases between the germline ends. CDR1 is SGHRS, CDR2 YFSETQ, per germline. The CDR3 is made up of 14 amino acids. CDR3 sequence reads: CASSLELEYNEQFF. For the CDR3, the DNA is TGCGCCAGCAGCTTGGAGCTTGAATACAATGAGCAGTTCTTC.

This sequence joins TRBV7-9 and TRBJ1-1, with unresolved D. Trimming stripped 4 bases from V and 3 bases from J, with 9 bases between. Germline V CDR1 and CDR2: SEHNR, FQNEAQ (reference sequence). CDR3 size: 13 residues. CDR3 in amino acids: CASSSQRDTEAFF. The CDR3 region has the DNA TGTGCCAGCAGCTCACAACGGGACACTGAAGCTTTCTTT.

J is TRBJ1-1 and V is TRBV3-1 (or the pseudogene TRBV3-2); the D gene is possibly TRBD1 (6 bases). From germline, CDR1 is LGHDT and CDR2 YNNKEL (reference sequence). The length of the CDR3 is 14 residues. Deletions cut 3 bases from V and 2 bases from J, with 10 bases between. Here the CDR3 DNA reads TGTGCCAGCAGCCATTACGGGACAAACACTGAAGCTTTCTTT. Protein sequence: CASSHYGTNTEAFF.

The table lists this clone with a few counts. The chain couples TRBV11-1 to TRBJ1-1; 9 bases match TRBD1. V lost 5 bases, J lost 5 bases, and 6 bases stayed unmatched. CDR1 and CDR2 (germline): SGHAT, FQDESV (reference sequence). The length of the CDR3 is 14 residues. The CDR3 loop reads CASSAGTGWTEAFF. The CDR3 DNA reads TGTGCCAGCAGCGCGGGGACAGGGTGGACTGAAGCTTTCTTT.

This clone was seen only a few times. This chain links TRBV23-1 with TRBJ2-7; the D gene is possibly TRBD2 (6 bases). TRBV23-1 is sorted into the ORF group, with uncertain function. V was shortened by 4 bases and J by 3 bases, with 16 bases between the two germline ends. The CDR3 spans 15 residues. The DNA of the CDR3 is TGCGCCAGCAGTCTCTTGTGCGGGACCAACTACGAGCAGTACTTC. Amino acids: CASSLLCGTNYEQYF.

This sequence joins TRBV3-1 (or the pseudogene TRBV3-2) and TRBJ1-2, with D possibly being TRBD1 (5 bases). CDR1 and CDR2 from the germline V gene are LGHDT and YNNKEL (reference sequence). Trimming stripped 0 bases from V and 7 bases from J, with 9 bases between. The CDR3 has 13 amino acids. CDR3 DNA sequence: TGTGCCAGCAGCCAAGAGGCCAGGGCTGGCTACACCTTC. Amino acids: CASSQEARAGYTF.

The chain employs TRBV10-3 and TRBJ1-1; D unresolved. The germline CDR1 and CDR2 sequences are ENHRY and SYGVKD. This CDR3 region has 12 residues. Trimming stripped 3 bases from V and 7 bases from J, with 9 bases between. The CDR3 is CAISEGGIEAFF. CDR3 nucleotide sequence: TGTGCCATCAGTGAAGGAGGTATTGAAGCTTTCTTT.

This clone was counted a single time. The chain recombines TRBV5-1 with TRBJ1-2, with a tentative D call TRBD1 (5 bases). CDR3 length: 12 amino acids. The germline CDR1 and CDR2 sequences are SGHRS and YFSETQ. Trimming shortened V by 7 bases and J by 4 bases, and 11 bases separated the two germline ends. The CDR3 loop is CASQGVTYGYTF. The CDR3 DNA follows: TGCGCCAGCCAAGGGGTGACCTATGGCTACACCTTC.

This clone has just a few counts. The V gene is TRBV12-3 or TRBV12-4, the J gene TRBJ2-1; D not certain. V was shortened by 3 bases and J by 10 bases, with 7 bases between the two germline ends. The CDR3 is 11 residues long. The CDR3 sequence is CASSFKREQFF. The CDR3 coding sequence is TGTGCCAGCAGTTTTAAGAGGGAGCAGTTCTTC.

This clone was seen a handful of times. This rearrangement joins TRBV11-2 to TRBJ2-2; TRBD2 might be the D (5 bases). The CDR3 length is 12 residues. The germline CDR1 and CDR2 sequences are SGHAT and FQNNGV. The V and J ends lost 6 bases and 6 bases respectively, with 8 bases between them. CDR3 loop: CASSLLAGELFF. CDR3 sequence (DNA): TGTGCCAGCAGTCTACTAGCCGGGGAGCTGTTTTTT.

The genes are TRBV6-5 and TRBJ1-5, with 11 bases aligning to TRBD1. V trimming: 7 bases; J trimming: 5 bases; junction bases outside the gene matches: 7. The V gene's germline CDR1 is MNHEY and CDR2 SVGAGI. CDR3 length: 15 residues. CDR3 protein: CASTLGTGGYQPQHF. DNA of the CDR3: TGTGCCAGCACCCTAGGGACAGGGGGGTATCAGCCCCAGCATTTT.

On this clone itself: One junction end does not reproduce the germline sequence, and a read error may be involved. This sequence joins TRBV7-6 and TRBJ2-7; 9 bases are shared with TRBD1. Per the germline V gene, CDR1 is SGHVS and CDR2 is FNYEAQ. The CDR3 length is 17 residues. Here the CDR3 reads CASGLGLGQGSIYEQYF. The CDR3 DNA sequence: TGTGCCAGCGGCTTAGGGTTGGGACAGGGTTCAATCTACGAGCAGTACTTC.

This clone appeared a few times. The gene calls are TRBV27 and TRBJ2-2; possible D gene TRBD2, 5 bases. Per germline, CDR1 MNHEY and CDR2 SMNVEV (reference sequence). The CDR3 contains 16 residues. Trimming pared 6 bases from V and 5 bases from J, leaving 19 bases between. The CDR3 DNA follows: TGTGCCAGCAGACCAACTAGATATGGGCCAACCGGGGAGCTGTTTTTT. Its protein product is CASRPTRYGPTGELFF.

J is TRBJ1-5 and V is TRBV6-5; no reliable D call. The germline V gene has CDR1 MNHEY and CDR2 SVGAGI. This CDR3 spans 14 amino acids. The DNA of the CDR3 is TGTGCTACCCTTGAGGGCCTACCCAATCAGCCCCAGCATTTT. Amino acid sequence: CATLEGLPNQPQHF.

The V gene is TRBV5-6, the J gene TRBJ2-3, with TRBD1 matching over 9 bases. Trimming at V came to 2 bases and at J to 6 bases, leaving 13 bases not matched to a gene. CDR3 length: 17 amino acids. Germline V gene sequence: CDR1 SGHDT, CDR2 YYEEEE. The CDR3 region has the DNA TGTGCCAGCAGCTTTGACACCGGGACAGGGAAGGGGGATACGCAGTATTTT. This gives the protein CASSFDTGTGKGDTQYF.

The chain links TRBV4-2 to TRBJ1-1, with D possibly TRBD1 on 5 matching bases. V gave up 1 base and J gave up 4 bases, with 16 bases separating them. Germline-derived CDR1 and CDR2 are LGHNA and YNFKEQ. This CDR3 region has 16 residues. CDR3 coding DNA: TGTGCCAGCAGCCAAGGCCAGGGATCTTCGGGCACTGAAGCTTTCTTT. It yields the protein CASSQGQGSSGTEAFF.

This clone has only one observation. The gene calls are TRBV6-4 and TRBJ2-5; 10 bases are shared with TRBD2. The CDR3 is 15 amino acids. CDR1 and CDR2 (germline): MRHNA, SNTAGT. V dropped 6 bases and J dropped 5; count of bases not matched to a gene: 9. The CDR3: CASSQSAGGRETQYF. CDR3 in DNA: TGTGCCAGCAGCCAATCAGCGGGAGGGCGGGAGACCCAGTACTTC.

The V gene is TRBV12-3 or TRBV12-4, the J gene TRBJ1-5; tentative D call: TRBD1 (5 bases). V was clipped by 2 bases and J by 6 bases, with 8 bases between them. This CDR3 is 13 amino acids long. CDR3 nucleotide sequence: TGTGCCAGCAGTTTAACAGGAACTCAGCCCCAGCATTTT. This codes for CASSLTGTQPQHF.